This TCR beta chain appears in the sequencing data of a study of T cells expressing NK-cell markers. Across the study: Among eight sequenced donors, seven carried HCMV seropositivity while one was seronegative.

The study's findings and limits: NKG2C+ dominant clonotypes from roughly 6 donors made up about 1.0-7.5% of CD8+ T cells. Also leading the CD3+CD56-NKG2C+ fraction in a handful of donors were these clonotypes. Whether expanded NKG2C-expressing T cell clones recognize HCMV is unknown.

TCRdb reprocessed the 5' RACE reads and reports one entry per CDR3 protein, with no DNA. The listing contains about 150,000 distinct CDR3 sequences. Of note for this clonotype: Its antigen is undetermined.

The germline V gene has CDR1 SNHLY and CDR2 FYNNEI. The CDR3 contains 15 residues. The chain joins TRBV2 to TRBJ2-7; TCRdb designates TRBD1, a call that cannot be tested without DNA. Material for sequencing was blood T cells: a sorted CD56 or NKG2C T cell subset, CD4+ or CD8+ T cells, or bulk PBMC T cells (not recorded which). The clonotype was recovered from a woman aged 50 to 65 in good health. The CDR3 loop is CASSGWTGVSYEQYF. The full variable domain, rest sourced from reference TRBV2 and TRBJ2-7, is EPEVTQTPSHQVTQMGQEVILRCVPISNHLYFYWYRQILGQKVEFLVSFYNNEISEKSEIFDDQFSVERPDGSNFTLKIRSTKLEDSAMYFCASSGWTGVSYEQYFGPGTRLTVT.